The TCR beta chain described here comes from a study of neurological immune-mediated disorders. Trimming removed 4 bases from V and 4 bases from J; junction bases left unmatched: 9. The CDR3 extends over 15 amino acids. The germline gives CDR1 SGHRS, CDR2 YFSETQ. A single record per CDR3 protein comes from TCRdb applying MiXCR to the 5' RACE reads. The sample lists 52,000 or so distinct CDR3 sequences; about 4% were seen once. There are many counts of this clonotype. The V gene is TRBV5-1, the J gene TRBJ1-2; 8 bases line up with TRBD1. Sequences were obtained from CD4+ T cells from blood. This TCR was sampled from a woman in her thirties or forties with multiple sclerosis. CDR3 coding DNA: TGCGCCAGCAGCACCGGACAGGGATTCCCCTATGGCTACACCTTC. The encoded protein is CASSTGQGFPYGYTF.